This T cell receptor (beta chain) was recovered during a study of T cell changes during pregnancy in multiple sclerosis. With 0 bases removed from V and 1 base from J, the gap between germline ends came to 7 bases. CDR1 is LNHNV, CDR2 YYDKDF, per germline (reference sequence). The CDR3 is made up of 16 amino acids. Produced via immunoSEQ multiplex PCR; TCRdb's table is partial and in-frame only. Here the sample spans fewer than 110,000 clones, about 90% being singletons. Sequenced material: peripheral blood, taken after pregnancy. The V gene is TRBV15, the J gene TRBJ2-6; D possibly corresponds to TRBD2 (5 bases). This TCR was sampled from a female donor with multiple sclerosis, enrolled in a pregnancy study. The CDR3 sequence: CATSRDRGSGANVLTF. The CDR3 DNA sequence: TGTGCCACCAGCAGAGATCGGGGTTCTGGGGCCAACGTCCTGACTTTC.